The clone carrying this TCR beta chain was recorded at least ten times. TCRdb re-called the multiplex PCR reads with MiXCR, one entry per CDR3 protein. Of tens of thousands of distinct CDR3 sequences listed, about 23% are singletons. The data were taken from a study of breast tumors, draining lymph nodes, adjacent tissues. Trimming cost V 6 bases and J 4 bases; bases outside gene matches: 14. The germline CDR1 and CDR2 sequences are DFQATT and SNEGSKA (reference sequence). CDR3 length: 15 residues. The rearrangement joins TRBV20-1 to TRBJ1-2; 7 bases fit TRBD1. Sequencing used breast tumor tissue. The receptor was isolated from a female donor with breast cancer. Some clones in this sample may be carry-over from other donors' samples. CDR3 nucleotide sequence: TGCAGTGCGGAAACGGACAGGACCGGGATCTATGGCTACACCTTC. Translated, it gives CSAETDRTGIYGYTF.